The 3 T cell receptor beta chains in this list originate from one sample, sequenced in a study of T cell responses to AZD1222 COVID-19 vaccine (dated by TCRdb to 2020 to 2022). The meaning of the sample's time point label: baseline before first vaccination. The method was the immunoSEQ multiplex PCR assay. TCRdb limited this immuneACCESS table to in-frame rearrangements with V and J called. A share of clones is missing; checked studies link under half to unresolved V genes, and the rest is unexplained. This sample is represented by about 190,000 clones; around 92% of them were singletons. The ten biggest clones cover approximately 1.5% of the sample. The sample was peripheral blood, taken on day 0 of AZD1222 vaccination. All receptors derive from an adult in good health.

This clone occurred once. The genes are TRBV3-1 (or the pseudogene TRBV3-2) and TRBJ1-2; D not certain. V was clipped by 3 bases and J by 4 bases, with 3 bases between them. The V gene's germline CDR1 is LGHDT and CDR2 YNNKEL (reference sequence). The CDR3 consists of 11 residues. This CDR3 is CASSHSYGYTF. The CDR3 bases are TGTGCCAGCAGCCACAGCTATGGCTACACCTTC.

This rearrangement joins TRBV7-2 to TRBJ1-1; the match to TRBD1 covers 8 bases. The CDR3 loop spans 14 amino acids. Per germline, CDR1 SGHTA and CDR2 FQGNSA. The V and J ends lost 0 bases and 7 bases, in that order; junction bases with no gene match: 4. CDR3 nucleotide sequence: TGTGCCAGCAGCTTAGCCCTAGGGACAGGTGAAGCTTTCTTT. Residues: CASSLALGTGEAFF.

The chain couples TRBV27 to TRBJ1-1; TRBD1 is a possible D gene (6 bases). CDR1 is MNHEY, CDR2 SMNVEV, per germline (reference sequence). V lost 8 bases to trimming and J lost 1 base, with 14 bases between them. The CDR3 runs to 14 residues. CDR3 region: CASHPQGPNTEAFF. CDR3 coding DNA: TGTGCCAGCCACCCACAGGGACCGAACACTGAAGCTTTCTTT.